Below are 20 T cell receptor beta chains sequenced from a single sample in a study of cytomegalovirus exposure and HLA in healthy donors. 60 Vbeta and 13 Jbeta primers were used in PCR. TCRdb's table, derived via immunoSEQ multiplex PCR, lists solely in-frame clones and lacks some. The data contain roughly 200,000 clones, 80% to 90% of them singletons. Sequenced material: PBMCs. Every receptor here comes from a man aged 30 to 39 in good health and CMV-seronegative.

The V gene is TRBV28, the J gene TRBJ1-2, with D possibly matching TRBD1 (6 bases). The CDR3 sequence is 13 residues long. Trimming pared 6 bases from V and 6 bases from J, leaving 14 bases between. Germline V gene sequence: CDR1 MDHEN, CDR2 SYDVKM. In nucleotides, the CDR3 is TGTGCCAGCAGGAAACAGGGCCCTCATGGCTACACCTTC. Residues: CASRKQGPHGYTF.

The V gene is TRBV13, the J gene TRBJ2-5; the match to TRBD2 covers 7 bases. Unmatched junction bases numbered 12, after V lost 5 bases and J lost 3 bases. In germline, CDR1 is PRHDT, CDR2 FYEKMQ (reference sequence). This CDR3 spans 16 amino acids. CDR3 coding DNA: TGTGCCAGCAGCATAATAGCGGGCCCAAGAGAAGAGACCCAGTACTTC. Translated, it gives CASSIIAGPREETQYF.

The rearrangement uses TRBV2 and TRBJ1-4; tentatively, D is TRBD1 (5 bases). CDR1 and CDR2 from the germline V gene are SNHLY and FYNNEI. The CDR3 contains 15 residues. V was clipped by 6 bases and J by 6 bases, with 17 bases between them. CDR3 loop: CASSPGGTGYEKLFF. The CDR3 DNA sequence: TGTGCCAGCAGCCCGGGGGGTACGGGTTATGAAAAACTGTTTTTT.

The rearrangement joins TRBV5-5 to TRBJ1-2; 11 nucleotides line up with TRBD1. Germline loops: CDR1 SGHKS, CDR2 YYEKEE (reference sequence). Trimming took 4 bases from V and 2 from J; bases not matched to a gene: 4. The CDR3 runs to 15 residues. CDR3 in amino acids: CASSMGQGVNYGYTF. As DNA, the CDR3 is TGTGCCAGCAGCATGGGACAGGGGGTCAACTATGGCTACACCTTC.

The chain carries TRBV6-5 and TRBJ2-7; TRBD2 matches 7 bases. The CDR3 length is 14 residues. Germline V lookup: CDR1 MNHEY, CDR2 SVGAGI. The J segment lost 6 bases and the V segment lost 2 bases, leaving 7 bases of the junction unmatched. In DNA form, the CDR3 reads TGTGCCAGCAGTTACCAGAGACTAGCTAGCGAGCAGTACTTC. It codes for CASSYQRLASEQYF.

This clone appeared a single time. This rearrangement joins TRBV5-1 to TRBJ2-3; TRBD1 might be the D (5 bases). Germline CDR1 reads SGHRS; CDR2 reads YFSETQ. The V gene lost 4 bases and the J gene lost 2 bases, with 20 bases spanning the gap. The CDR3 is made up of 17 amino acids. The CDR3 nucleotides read TGCGCCAGCAGCCCTTACATACAGGTCCCCCCCACAGATACGCAGTATTTT. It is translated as CASSPYIQVPPTDTQYF.

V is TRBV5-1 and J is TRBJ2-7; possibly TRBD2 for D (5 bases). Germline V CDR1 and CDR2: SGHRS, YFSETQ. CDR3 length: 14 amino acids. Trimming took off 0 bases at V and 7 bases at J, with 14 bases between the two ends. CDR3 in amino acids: CASSLGLPAGEQYF. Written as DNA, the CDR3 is TGCGCCAGCAGCTTGGGACTACCCGCTGGGGAGCAGTACTTC.

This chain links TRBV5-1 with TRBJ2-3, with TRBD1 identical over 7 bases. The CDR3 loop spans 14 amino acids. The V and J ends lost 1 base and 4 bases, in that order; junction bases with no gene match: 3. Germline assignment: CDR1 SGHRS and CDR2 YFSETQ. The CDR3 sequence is CASSLTGESDTQYF. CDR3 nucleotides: TGCGCCAGCAGCTTGACAGGGGAGTCAGATACGCAGTATTTT.

In DNA, the CDR3 is TGTGCCAGCAGCATGACCGGGGGGTACGAGCAGTACTTC. This encodes CASSMTGGYEQYF. The rearrangement links TRBV5-5 to TRBJ2-7; 7 bases line up with TRBD2. The junction had 5 bases not matched to a gene; V was cut back by 4 bases and J by 4 bases. The CDR3 runs to 13 residues. Germline CDR1 reads SGHKS; CDR2 reads YYEKEE (reference sequence).

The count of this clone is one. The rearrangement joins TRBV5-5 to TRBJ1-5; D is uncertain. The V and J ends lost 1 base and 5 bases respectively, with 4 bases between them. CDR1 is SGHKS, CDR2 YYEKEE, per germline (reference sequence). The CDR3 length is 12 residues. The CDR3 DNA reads TGTGCCAGCAGCTTGCTCGATCAGCCCCAGCATTTT. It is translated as CASSLLDQPQHF.

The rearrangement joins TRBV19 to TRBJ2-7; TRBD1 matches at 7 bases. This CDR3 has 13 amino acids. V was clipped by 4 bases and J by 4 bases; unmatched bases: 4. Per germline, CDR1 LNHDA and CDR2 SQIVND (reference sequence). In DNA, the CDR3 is TGTGCCAGTAGTAGACAGGGAATGTACGAGCAGTACTTC. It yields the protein CASSRQGMYEQYF. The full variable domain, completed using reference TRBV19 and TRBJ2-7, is DGGITQSPKYLFRKEGQNVTLSCEQNLNHDAMYWYRQDPGQGLRLIYYSQIVNDFQKGDIAEGYSVSREKKESFPLTVTSAQKNPTAFYLCASSRQGMYEQYFGPGTRLTVT.

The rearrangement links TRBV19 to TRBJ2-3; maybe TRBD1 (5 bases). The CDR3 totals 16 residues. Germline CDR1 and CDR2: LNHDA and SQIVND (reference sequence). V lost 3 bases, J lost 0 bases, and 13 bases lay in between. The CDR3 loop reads CASSIRADTSTDTQYF. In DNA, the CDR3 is TGTGCCAGTAGTATTCGGGCGGACACTAGCACAGATACGCAGTATTTT.

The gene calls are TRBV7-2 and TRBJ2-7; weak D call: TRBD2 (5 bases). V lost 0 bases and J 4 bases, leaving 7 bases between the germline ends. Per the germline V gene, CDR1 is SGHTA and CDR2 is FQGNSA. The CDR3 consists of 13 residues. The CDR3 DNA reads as TGTGCCAGCAGCTTAGCCGGGATTTACGAGCAGTACTTC. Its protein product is CASSLAGIYEQYF.

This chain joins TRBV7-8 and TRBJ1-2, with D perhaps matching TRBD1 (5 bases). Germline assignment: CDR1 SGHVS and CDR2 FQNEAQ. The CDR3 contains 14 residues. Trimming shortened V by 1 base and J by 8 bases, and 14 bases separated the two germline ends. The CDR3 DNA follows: TGTGCCAGCAGCTTAGAGTTGGGGCGTGGGGGCTACACCTTC. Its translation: CASSLELGRGGYTF.

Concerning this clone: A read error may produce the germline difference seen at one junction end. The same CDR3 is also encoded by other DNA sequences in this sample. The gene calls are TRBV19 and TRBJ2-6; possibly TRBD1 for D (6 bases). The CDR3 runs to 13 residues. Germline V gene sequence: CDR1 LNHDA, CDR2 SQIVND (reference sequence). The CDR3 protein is CASSIAGASVLTF. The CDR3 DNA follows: TGTGCCAGTAGTATAGCAGGGGCCAGCGTCCTGACTTTC.

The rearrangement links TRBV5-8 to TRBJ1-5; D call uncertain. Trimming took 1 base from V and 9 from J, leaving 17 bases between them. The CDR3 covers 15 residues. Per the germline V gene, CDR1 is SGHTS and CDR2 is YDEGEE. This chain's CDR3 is CASSLRDKSLWPQHF. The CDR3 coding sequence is TGTGCCAGCAGCTTGCGGGATAAAAGTCTTTGGCCCCAGCATTTT. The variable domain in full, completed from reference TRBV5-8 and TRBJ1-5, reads EAGVTQSPTHLIKTRGQQATLRCSPISGHTSVYWYQQALGLGLQFLLWYDEGEERNRGNFPPRFSGRQFPNYSSELNVNALELEDSALYLCASSLRDKSLWPQHFGDGTRLSIL.

The CDR3: CASMKDRTNTGELFF. CDR3 DNA sequence: TGTGCCAGCATGAAGGACAGGACTAACACCGGGGAGCTGTTTTTT. The chain combines TRBV2 with TRBJ2-2; the match to TRBD1 covers 7 bases. The V segment lost 7 bases and the J segment 2 bases; nucleotides outside the gene matches: 7. This CDR3 has 15 residues. CDR1 and CDR2 (germline): SNHLY, FYNNEI.

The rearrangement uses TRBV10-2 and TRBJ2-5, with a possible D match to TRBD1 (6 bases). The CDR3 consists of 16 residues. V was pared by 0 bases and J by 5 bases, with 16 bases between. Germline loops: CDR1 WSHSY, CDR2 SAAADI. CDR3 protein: CASSESSLGALETQYF. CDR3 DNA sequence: TGCGCCAGCAGTGAGTCGTCCTTGGGGGCCCTGGAGACCCAGTACTTC.

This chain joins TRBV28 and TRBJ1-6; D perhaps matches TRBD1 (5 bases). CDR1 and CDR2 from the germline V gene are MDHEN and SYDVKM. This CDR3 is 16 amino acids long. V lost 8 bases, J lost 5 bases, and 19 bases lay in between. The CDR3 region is CASLLQGKMHNSPLHF. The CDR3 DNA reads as TGTGCCAGCCTCCTCCAGGGAAAGATGCATAATTCACCCCTCCACTTT.

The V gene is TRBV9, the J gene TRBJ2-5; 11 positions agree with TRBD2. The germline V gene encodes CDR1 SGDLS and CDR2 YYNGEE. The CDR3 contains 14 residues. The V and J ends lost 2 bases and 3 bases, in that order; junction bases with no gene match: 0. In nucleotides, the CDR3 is TGTGCCAGCAGCGTTAGCGGGGGGGAAGAGACCCAGTACTTC. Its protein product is CASSVSGGEETQYF.